Shown below are 32 T cell receptor beta chains from a single sample sequenced in a study of CD8 T cells in ankylosing spondylitis (dated by TCRdb to 2016 to 2017). The method behind the library was 5' RACE. Reads for this sample came from an Illumina HiSeq 2500. In-frame beta chains were kept once TCRdb had trimmed the public reads at Q25 with fastp and called clones with MiXCR. Identical CDR3 protein sequences are pooled into one entry, listed with their most common genes and DNA. The sample table holds 190,000 or so distinct CDR3 sequences, of which 10% to 15% were seen once. The ten largest clones represent 16% of the sample. What was sequenced was blood, either unsorted or a sorted T cell fraction (not recorded which). The receptor source for this set is a male donor with ankylosing spondylitis or in good health (not recorded which).

J is TRBJ1-2 and V is TRBV4-1, with D unresolved. Germline-derived CDR1 and CDR2 are MGHRA and YSYEKL. V was shortened by 1 base and J by 0 bases, with 12 bases between the two germline ends. The CDR3 runs to 16 residues. The CDR3 here is CASSQVISIANYGYTF. DNA of the CDR3: TGCGCCAGCAGCCAAGTCATATCGATAGCTAACTATGGCTACACCTTC.

This clonotype was recorded a few times. CDR3 sequence reads: CASSLGAATREDTQYF. The CDR3 DNA sequence: TGTGCCAGCAGCTTGGGAGCTGCGACTCGCGAGGATACGCAGTATTTT. The genes are TRBV5-6 and TRBJ2-3; D not resolved. V shed 0 bases and J shed 6 bases, with 17 bases lying between them. Germline V gene lookup returns CDR1 SGHDT and CDR2 YYEEEE. CDR3 length: 16 amino acids.

A few counts support this clonotype. The V and J genes are TRBV7-9 and TRBJ2-5; D remains unclear. The V gene lost 5 bases and the J gene lost 5 bases, with 18 bases spanning the gap. The CDR3 length is 15 residues. Germline assignment: CDR1 SEHNR and CDR2 FQNEAQ (reference sequence). The CDR3 nucleotides are TGTGCCAGCAGCGCATCCGGGCCTCACTGGGAGACCCAGTACTTC. It encodes CASSASGPHWETQYF.

The V gene is TRBV29-1, the J gene TRBJ2-3; 9 nucleotides match TRBD1. Germline V gene lookup returns CDR1 SQVTM and CDR2 ANQGSEA. The CDR3 loop spans 16 amino acids. J lost 4 bases, V lost 3 bases, and 11 bases had no gene match. In DNA form, the CDR3 reads TGCAGCGTTGACCAAACCGGGACAGGGATATCAGATACGCAGTATTTT. It specifies CSVDQTGTGISDTQYF.

This clonotype was observed a handful of times. J is TRBJ2-5 and V is TRBV14, with D hard to call. CDR1 is SGHDN, CDR2 FVKESK, per germline. The CDR3 consists of 15 residues. V lost 0 bases and J lost 5, with 13 bases in between. CDR3 residues: CASSQDGTWSETQYF. The CDR3, as DNA: TGTGCCAGCAGCCAAGATGGAACATGGAGTGAGACCCAGTACTTC.

J is TRBJ1-2 and V is TRBV29-1; D is uncertain. Germline V lookup: CDR1 SQVTM, CDR2 ANQGSEA. This CDR3 spans 13 amino acids. V was trimmed by 2 bases and J by 1 base, leaving 8 bases between them. CDR3 region: CSVERDFNYGYTF. DNA of the CDR3: TGCAGCGTTGAAAGAGATTTTAACTATGGCTACACCTTC.

This clonotype was picked up many times. The genes are TRBV7-9 and TRBJ2-1; no reliable D call. Per germline, CDR1 SEHNR and CDR2 FQNEAQ (reference sequence). The CDR3 contains 16 residues. V lost 1 base to trimming and J lost 0 bases, with 10 bases between them. CDR3 DNA sequence: TGTGCCAGCAGCTTAGGTTGGGCGAGCTCCTACAATGAGCAGTTCTTC. Translating it yields CASSLGWASSYNEQFF.

This clonotype turned up a few times. This chain uses TRBV6-1 with TRBJ2-7; perhaps TRBD1 as D (5 bases). The CDR3 consists of 17 residues. The V gene's germline CDR1 is MNHNS and CDR2 SASEGT. Trimming cost V 4 bases and J 2 bases, with 21 bases left between them. CDR3 sequence: CASSGVQGETTPYEQYF. CDR3 nucleotides: TGTGCCAGCAGTGGAGTCCAGGGCGAGACAACCCCCTACGAGCAGTACTTC.

This clonotype was observed at least ten times. This rearrangement joins TRBV27 to TRBJ2-2; no definite D call. Germline V gives CDR1 MNHEY, CDR2 SMNVEV (reference sequence). The CDR3 loop spans 15 amino acids. V was trimmed by 4 bases and J by 6 bases, leaving 15 bases between them. In DNA form, the CDR3 reads TGTGCCAGCAGTTACGCAGGCTTAGGCGCCGGGGAGCTGTTTTTT. Amino acid sequence: CASSYAGLGAGELFF.

The chain carries TRBV18 and TRBJ2-3, with 9 positions matching TRBD1. This CDR3 is 17 amino acids long. CDR1 and CDR2 (germline): KGHSH, LQKENI. V lost 3 bases and J lost 4; bases outside the gene matches: 11. CDR3 sequence: CASSPRPGQGVADTQYF. For the CDR3, the DNA is TGTGCCAGCTCACCTCGCCCGGGACAGGGTGTAGCAGATACGCAGTATTTT.

At least ten counts were recorded for this clonotype. The V gene is TRBV12-3 or TRBV12-4, the J gene TRBJ1-3; TRBD1 is a possible D gene (6 bases). The germline V and J ends were trimmed by 5 bases and 0 bases, with 11 bases remaining between them. The CDR3 is 15 amino acids. The CDR3, as DNA: TGTGCCAGCAGTCTACAGGGTTACTCTGGAAACACCATATATTTT. It is translated as CASSLQGYSGNTIYF.

This clonotype was seen repeatedly, ten times or more. The V call is TRBV20-1, the J call TRBJ2-7; TRBD2 aligns across 7 bases. CDR1 is DFQATT and CDR2 is SNEGSKA in the germline V gene (reference sequence). J was trimmed by 0 bases and V by 6 bases; bases with no gene match: 8. There are 14 residues in the CDR3. Written as DNA, the CDR3 is TGCAGTGCCAAGAGCGGGGAGAGCTCCTACGAGCAGTACTTC. Its protein product is CSAKSGESSYEQYF.

This clonotype was detected only a few times. The chain joins TRBV5-5 to TRBJ1-1, with 7 bases lining up with TRBD1. Germline V lookup: CDR1 SGHKS, CDR2 YYEKEE (reference sequence). Trimming took 4 bases from V and 1 from J; bases not matched to a gene: 4. This CDR3 spans 14 amino acids. The CDR3 is CASSPGQRNTEAFF. DNA for the CDR3: TGTGCCAGCAGCCCGGGACAGCGGAACACTGAAGCTTTCTTT.

The table lists this clonotype with many counts. The V and J genes are TRBV12-3 or TRBV12-4 and TRBJ2-5; D is unclear. The CDR3 length is 15 residues. V was pared by 5 bases and J by 2 bases, with 15 bases between. The CDR3 region is CASSLFYWPQETQYF. DNA for the CDR3: TGTGCCAGCAGTCTATTTTACTGGCCACAAGAGACCCAGTACTTC.

The chain couples TRBV29-1 to TRBJ1-2; D gene unclear. With 3 bases removed from V and 3 bases from J, the gap between germline ends came to 14 bases. The CDR3 sequence is 14 residues long. Germline V CDR1 and CDR2: SQVTM, ANQGSEA. Here the CDR3 reads CSVDIRAEDYGYTF. As DNA, the CDR3 is TGCAGCGTTGATATCCGAGCGGAAGACTATGGCTACACCTTC.

This clonotype came up a few times. This chain connects TRBV12-3 or TRBV12-4 to TRBJ2-2; D not certain. This CDR3 is built from 14 residues. V gave up 1 base and J gave up 8 bases, with 11 bases separating them. CDR3 bases: TGTGCCAGCAGTTTAGGGGCCGTAAGAGGGGAGCTGTTTTTT. Translated, it gives CASSLGAVRGELFF.

This clonotype has a handful of counts. The J gene is TRBJ1-1, the V gene TRBV12-3 or TRBV12-4, with D perhaps TRBD1 (5 bases). The CDR3 has 13 residues. The germline V and J ends were trimmed by 6 bases and 1 base, with 9 bases remaining between them. The CDR3 nucleotides read TGTGCCAGCAGACAGGAGAAGAACACTGAAGCTTTCTTT. Protein: CASRQEKNTEAFF.

The table lists this clonotype with a few counts. CDR3 in amino acids: CASSSLAGGPHEQYF. In DNA, the CDR3 is TGTGCCAGCAGCTCGCTGGCGGGAGGGCCCCACGAGCAGTACTTC. The chain carries TRBV5-4 and TRBJ2-7; 9 nucleotides line up with TRBD2. The CDR3 consists of 15 residues. Germline CDR1 reads SGHNT; CDR2 reads YYREEE (reference sequence). The junction had 9 bases not matched to a gene; V was cut back by 3 bases and J by 5 bases.

The rearrangement uses TRBV3-1 and TRBJ2-3, with 7 positions matching TRBD2. CDR1 and CDR2 (germline): LGHDT, YNNKEL (reference sequence). This CDR3 has 17 residues. Unmatched junction bases numbered 8, after V lost 2 bases and J lost 0 bases. The CDR3 sequence is CASSQWGPSGSTDTQYF. The CDR3 region has the DNA TGTGCCAGCAGCCAATGGGGTCCTAGCGGAAGCACAGATACGCAGTATTTT.

This clonotype has just a few counts. The chain employs TRBV13 and TRBJ2-1; 12 bases are shared with TRBD2. This CDR3 contains 15 residues. The germline V gene encodes CDR1 PRHDT and CDR2 FYEKMQ (reference sequence). J was trimmed by 7 bases and V by 8 bases; bases with no gene match: 9. CDR3 sequence reads: CASVLAGGGGNEQFF. The CDR3 DNA reads TGTGCCAGCGTACTAGCGGGAGGAGGTGGGAATGAGCAGTTCTTC.

This clonotype was recorded a few times. The rearrangement joins TRBV6-5 to TRBJ2-3; maybe TRBD1 (5 bases). Germline CDR1 reads MNHEY; CDR2 reads SVGAGI. Trimming left V 0 bases short and J 4 bases short, with 11 bases between. CDR3 length equals 15 residues. The DNA of the CDR3 is TGTGCCAGCAGTTACTCGTGGCTAGGGGCAGATACGCAGTATTTT. It specifies CASSYSWLGADTQYF.

A word on this clonotype: A much more abundant neighbour one base away suggests this may be a read error. The chain is built from TRBV4-2 and TRBJ2-4; TRBD2 aligns across 9 bases. Germline V gene data show CDR1 as LGHNA and CDR2 as YNFKEQ. The ends lost 4 bases at V and 0 bases at J; junction bases unmatched: 22. The CDR3 runs to 22 residues. DNA for the CDR3: TGTGCCAGCAGCCCAGACCAGACCTTTTGCCCGACTAGCGGCCTAGCCAAAAACATTCAGTACTTC. Its translation is CASSPDQTFCPTSGLAKNIQYF.

This clonotype has more than one count but fewer than ten. This sequence joins TRBV6-1 and TRBJ2-7; 12 nucleotides match TRBD2. V trimming: 2 bases; J trimming: 2 bases; junction bases outside the gene matches: 10. This CDR3 region has 18 residues. Germline CDR1 reads MNHNS; CDR2 reads SASEGT. CDR3 DNA sequence: TGTGCCAGCAGTGAAAACCCTTGGACTAGCGGGAACACCTACGAGCAGTACTTC. Its translation is CASSENPWTSGNTYEQYF.

This clonotype was picked up many times. This chain joins TRBV20-1 and TRBJ2-7; 10 nucleotides agree with TRBD2. Looked up from germline, CDR1 is DFQATT and CDR2 is SNEGSKA (reference sequence). This CDR3 comprises 15 residues. V was clipped by 2 bases and J by 2 bases; unmatched bases: 6. CDR3 residues: CSARPAGGGPYEQYF. The CDR3 region has the DNA TGCAGTGCTAGACCAGCGGGAGGGGGACCCTACGAGCAGTACTTC.

This clonotype has more than one count but fewer than ten. The chain couples TRBV14 to TRBJ2-3; 10 nucleotides match TRBD2. The CDR3 spans 19 residues. Germline values: CDR1 SGHDN, CDR2 FVKESK. J lost 2 bases, V lost 2 bases, and 13 bases had no gene match. The CDR3 protein is CASSQPGRSGRALTDTQYF. The CDR3, as DNA: TGTGCCAGCAGCCAACCAGGAAGGAGCGGGAGGGCCCTCACAGATACGCAGTATTTT.

Many counts were recorded for this clonotype. The gene calls are TRBV9 and TRBJ2-5, with TRBD1 identical over 10 bases. The V gene's germline CDR1 is SGDLS and CDR2 YYNGEE. This CDR3 contains 16 residues. With 3 bases clipped from V and 2 bases from J, the junction kept 7 bases outside the gene matches. The DNA for the CDR3 is TGTGCCAGCAGCGCAAGGGACAGGGGATATCAAGAGACCCAGTACTTC. This gives the protein CASSARDRGYQETQYF.

This clonotype was counted only a few times. This sequence joins TRBV5-1 and TRBJ2-1; 11 nucleotides line up with TRBD2. From germline, CDR1 is SGHRS and CDR2 YFSETQ. The CDR3 sequence is 16 residues long. Trimming at V came to 0 bases and at J to 5 bases, leaving 4 bases not matched to a gene. CDR3 sequence reads: CASSLAGTSGHNEQFF. CDR3 DNA sequence: TGCGCCAGCAGCTTGGCCGGGACTAGCGGACACAATGAGCAGTTCTTC.

The chain carries TRBV6-6 and TRBJ2-5, with 11 nucleotides matching TRBD1. J gave up 9 bases and V 5 bases, and 5 bases lay outside the gene matches. Per germline, CDR1 MNHNY and CDR2 SVGAGI (reference sequence). CDR3 length: 13 amino acids. CDR3 sequence reads: CASSPGQGGAQYF. CDR3 in DNA: TGTGCCAGCAGTCCGGGACAGGGGGGGGCCCAGTACTTC.

This clonotype was observed a handful of times. The rearrangement links TRBV3-1 to TRBJ2-3; 11 bases are shared with TRBD2. After removal of 0 bases from V and 7 bases from J, the junction contained 9 bases not matched to a gene. The CDR3 covers 17 residues. Germline V gene sequence: CDR1 LGHDT, CDR2 YNNKEL (reference sequence). The CDR3 sequence: CASSQDWRLAGGNTQYF. CDR3 sequence (DNA): TGTGCCAGCAGCCAAGATTGGAGGCTAGCGGGGGGTAATACGCAGTATTTT.

This clonotype was recorded a few times. The rearrangement uses TRBV9 and TRBJ2-1, with TRBD2 matching 11 bases. J was trimmed by 1 base and V by 0 bases; bases with no gene match: 3. The CDR3 covers 17 residues. Per germline, CDR1 SGDLS and CDR2 YYNGEE. The CDR3 sequence is CASSVGGLAVSYNEQFF. The CDR3, as DNA: TGTGCCAGCAGCGTAGGGGGACTAGCGGTATCCTACAATGAGCAGTTCTTC.

The V gene is TRBV9, the J gene TRBJ1-1; D not certain. Per the germline V gene, CDR1 is SGDLS and CDR2 is YYNGEE. Between the trimmed V and J ends, which lost 4 bases and 1 base, there was a span of 8 bases. The CDR3 length is 13 residues. Here the CDR3 DNA reads TGTGCCAGCAGCCGTGGACGGAACACTGAAGCTTTCTTT. This gives the protein CASSRGRNTEAFF.

This clonotype has ten or more counts. The chain employs TRBV5-5 and TRBJ2-1; D is perhaps TRBD1 or TRBD2 (5 bases each). Germline-derived CDR1 and CDR2 are SGHKS and YYEKEE (reference sequence). Deletions cut 0 bases from V and 8 bases from J, with 12 bases between. The CDR3 contains 14 residues. CDR3 residues: CASSLEASRDEQFF. For the CDR3, the DNA is TGTGCCAGCAGCTTGGAGGCTAGCAGGGATGAGCAGTTCTTC.